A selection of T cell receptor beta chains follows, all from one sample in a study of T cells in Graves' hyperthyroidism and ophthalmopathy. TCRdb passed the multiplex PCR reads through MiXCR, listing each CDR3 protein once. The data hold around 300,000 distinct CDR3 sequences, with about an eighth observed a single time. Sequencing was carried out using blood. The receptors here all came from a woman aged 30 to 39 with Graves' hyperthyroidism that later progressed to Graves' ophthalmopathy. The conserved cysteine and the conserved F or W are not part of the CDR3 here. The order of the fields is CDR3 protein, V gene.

CDR3: ASSPSGTGNYEQY; V: TRBV7-9
CDR3: ASSGAGTIVPDTQY; V: TRBV6-1
CDR3: ASSQEVSWGATH; V: TRBV3-1
CDR3: ASSQGPATGELF; V: TRBV3-1
CDR3: ASSSRDSGNTIY; V: TRBV28
CDR3: ASSFRTSGNTEQY; V: TRBV5-8
CDR3: ASSLSRGIGEAF; V: TRBV6-2/TRBV6-3
CDR3: ASSSWTGDLSTYEQY; V: TRBV28
CDR3: ASSIGVLWSQETQY; V: TRBV7-2
CDR3: ASSLLGQEETQY; V: TRBV5-6
CDR3: ASSDRTSGVYEQY; V: TRBV7-9
CDR3: ASGSGQANQPQH; V: TRBV27
CDR3: ASSFLSGARETQY; V: TRBV11-2
CDR3: ASSIGEGQRTGTQY; V: TRBV19
CDR3: ASGLAGSPDDTQY; V: TRBV30
CDR3: ATSPGQINEQF; V: TRBV24-1
CDR3: ASRVRGPGNTIY; V: TRBV2
CDR3: ASSEVGDPSYNEQF; V: TRBV2
CDR3: ASSLGASSGNTIY; V: TRBV7-2
CDR3: SARDLRKSSYNEQF; V: TRBV20-1
CDR3: AWSGPSGRTMAQY; V: TRBV30
CDR3: ASSHDGRSTGELF; V: TRBV4-3
CDR3: ASSGTDRVETQY; V: TRBV28
CDR3: AVSEFDHPSGNSYNEQF; V: TRBV10-3
CDR3: ASTRGGDNSPLH; V: TRBV2
CDR3: ASIPYHRADTQY; V: TRBV6-1
CDR3: ASTLAGDKETQY; V: TRBV12-3/TRBV12-4
CDR3: SVEESPLMNTEAF; V: TRBV29-1
CDR3: ASSLAGVANEKLF; V: TRBV5-1
CDR3: ASSLGAGGPINEQF; V: TRBV7-2
CDR3: ATSDLLAGGRNEQF; V: TRBV24-1
CDR3: ASSVGASLETQY; V: TRBV2
CDR3: ASSLKPDTQY; V: TRBV28
CDR3: ASSLVADDENEQF; V: TRBV7-9
CDR3: ASSPREHQETQY; V: TRBV5-6
CDR3: SAGPTTQY; V: TRBV20-1
CDR3: ASSLGGGRVETQY; V: TRBV13